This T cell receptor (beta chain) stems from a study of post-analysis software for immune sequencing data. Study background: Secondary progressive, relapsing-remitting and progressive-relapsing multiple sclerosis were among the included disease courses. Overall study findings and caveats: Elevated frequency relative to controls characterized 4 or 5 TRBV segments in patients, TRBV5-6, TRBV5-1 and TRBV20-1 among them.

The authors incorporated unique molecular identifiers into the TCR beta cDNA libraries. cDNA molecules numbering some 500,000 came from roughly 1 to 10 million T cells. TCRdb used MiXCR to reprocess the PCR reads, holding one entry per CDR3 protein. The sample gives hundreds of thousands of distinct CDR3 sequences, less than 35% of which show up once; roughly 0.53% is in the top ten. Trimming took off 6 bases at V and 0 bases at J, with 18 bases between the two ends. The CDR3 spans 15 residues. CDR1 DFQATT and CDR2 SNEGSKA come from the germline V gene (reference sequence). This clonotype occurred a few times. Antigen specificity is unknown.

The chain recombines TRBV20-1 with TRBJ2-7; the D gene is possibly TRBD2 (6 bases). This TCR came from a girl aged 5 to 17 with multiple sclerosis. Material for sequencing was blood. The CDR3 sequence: CSALSPRGGSYEQYF. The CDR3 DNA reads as TGCAGTGCCCTCTCCCCGAGGGGAGGCTCCTACGAGCAGTACTTC.